The clone carrying this T cell receptor (beta chain) was picked up a small number of times. The antigen remains undetermined. Production of TCR cDNA was by 5'RACE template switching, which also added a universal primer site and UMIs. One entry per CDR3 protein results from TCRdb running MiXCR on the 5' RACE reads. The sample records approximately 160,000 distinct CDR3 sequences, about a tenth being singletons. The V gene end was trimmed by 6 bases and the J gene end by 7 bases; junction bases not matched to a gene: 9. Per germline, CDR1 MNHEY and CDR2 SVGAGI. This CDR3 region has 14 residues. This record belongs to a study of T cells after yellow fever vaccination. On the study more broadly: It was SMART-Seq v4 Ultra Low Input that prepared the fractions with low cell numbers.

Study observations and caveats: A large majority of primary-vaccination clones showed up again after the booster (approximately 95% CD4, 88% CD8). Few clonotypes appeared in both CD4 and CD8 compartments.

This chain uses TRBV6-5 with TRBJ1-5, with TRBD1 matching 7 bases. This specimen was CD8+ T cells sorted from PBMCs, taken 45 days after the yellow fever booster vaccination. The clonotype comes from a man between 18 and 35 years old who received the YFV17D yellow fever vaccine. The DNA for the CDR3 is TGTGCCAGCAGCAGGGGGGGGAGAGGACAGCCCCAGCATTTT. Its protein product is CASSRGGRGQPQHF.